The following is a TCR beta chain sequence with its context. The authors' processing: Reference gene primer amplification in the assay estimated nucleated cell counts. Assay: immunoSEQ multiplex PCR; the TCRdb copy retains only in-frame clones and omits some. V, J and clone size are those of that table, while D and trimming were read from the DNA. The table includes some 70,000 clones, 75% to 90% detected once. This sample stems from a study of blood T cell repertoires in COVID-19. Trimming removed 5 bases from V and 1 base from J, with 12 bases in between. The V gene's germline CDR1 is LGHDT and CDR2 YNNKEL (reference sequence). The CDR3 runs 14 residues.

The genes are TRBV3-1 (or the pseudogene TRBV3-2) and TRBJ2-7; possible D gene TRBD2, 5 bases. The clonotype was recovered from a man aged 45-65 years with active COVID-19. The sequencing sample was made of peripheral blood. The CDR3 protein is CASSTTTGSYEQYF. In nucleotides, the CDR3 is TGTGCCAGCAGCACAACAACGGGGTCCTACGAGCAGTACTTC.